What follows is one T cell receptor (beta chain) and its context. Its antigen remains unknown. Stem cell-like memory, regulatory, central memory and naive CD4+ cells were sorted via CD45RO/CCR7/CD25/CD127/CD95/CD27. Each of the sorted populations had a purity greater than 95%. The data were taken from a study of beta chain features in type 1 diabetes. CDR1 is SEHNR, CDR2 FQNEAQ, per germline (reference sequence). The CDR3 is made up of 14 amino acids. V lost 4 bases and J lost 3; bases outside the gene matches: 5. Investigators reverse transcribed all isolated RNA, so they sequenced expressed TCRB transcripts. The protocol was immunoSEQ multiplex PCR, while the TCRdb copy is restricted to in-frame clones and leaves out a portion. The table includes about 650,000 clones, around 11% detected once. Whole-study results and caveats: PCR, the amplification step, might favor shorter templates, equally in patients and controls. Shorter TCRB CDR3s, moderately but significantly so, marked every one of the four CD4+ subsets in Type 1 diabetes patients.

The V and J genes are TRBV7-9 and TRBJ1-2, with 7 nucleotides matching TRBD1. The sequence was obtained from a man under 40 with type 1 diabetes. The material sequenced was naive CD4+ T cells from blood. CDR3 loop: CASSSGGQDYGYTF. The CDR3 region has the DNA TGTGCCAGCAGCTCAGGAGGACAGGACTATGGCTACACCTTC.